The next 28 T cell receptor beta chains were all read from a single sample in a study of radiation and T cells in renal cell carcinoma. Clones were read by immunoSEQ multiplex PCR, and TCRdb kept only the in-frame ones, dropping some. The repertoire includes more than 120,000 clones, 65% to 90% of them detected once, and roughly 17% sits in the top ten. This sample's time point: blood 4 weeks post-SBRT, at nephrectomy. As for treatment: 15 Gy SBRT to primary tumor, nephrectomy 4 weeks later. The sample was blood, taken from a patient whose treatment included radiotherapy and nephrectomy. The source of these receptors is a woman aged 50 to 60 with renal cell carcinoma.

The V call is TRBV6-1, the J call TRBJ1-2; maybe TRBD1 (6 bases). The V and J ends lost 4 bases and 9 bases respectively, with 15 bases between them. CDR1 and CDR2 (germline): MNHNS, SASEGT. This CDR3 region has 13 residues. CDR3: CASSVTDSDRYTF. The CDR3 DNA reads as TGTGCCAGCAGTGTGACGGACAGCGATCGCTACACCTTC.

The CDR3 region is CATSGDRVNSPLHF. The CDR3 DNA reads as TGTGCCACCAGCGGTGACAGGGTGAACTCACCCCTCCACTTT. This sequence joins TRBV15 and TRBJ1-6; 7 nucleotides align to TRBD1. V trimming: 5 bases; J trimming: 10 bases; junction bases outside the gene matches: 8. The germline gives CDR1 LNHNV, CDR2 YYDKDF (reference sequence). The CDR3 length is 14 residues.

This clone was seen a handful of times. The V gene is TRBV4-3, the J gene TRBJ2-1; D is undetermined. The CDR3 contains 16 residues. Per germline, CDR1 LGHNA and CDR2 YSLEER. The V gene lost 4 bases and the J gene lost 0 bases, with 13 bases spanning the gap. CDR3 protein: CASSLTWPSSYNEQFF. The CDR3 coding sequence is TGCGCCAGCAGCCTTACCTGGCCCAGCTCCTACAATGAGCAGTTCTTC.

J is TRBJ1-5 and V is TRBV19; 8 bases match TRBD1. Losses at the gene ends were 6 bases for V and 3 bases for J; bases not matched to a gene: 4. The CDR3 sequence is 14 residues long. The V gene's germline CDR1 is LNHDA and CDR2 SQIVND (reference sequence). This CDR3 is CASRPTGVNQPQHF. DNA for the CDR3: TGTGCCAGTAGACCGACAGGGGTCAATCAGCCCCAGCATTTT.

The chain recombines TRBV11-3 with TRBJ1-3; TRBD1 might be the D (6 bases). The V gene's germline CDR1 is SGHNT and CDR2 YENEEA. This CDR3 region has 16 residues. V lost 6 bases, J lost 3 bases, and 18 bases lay in between. The CDR3 reads CASRSRGGLGGNTIYF. The CDR3 coding sequence is TGTGCCAGCAGATCACGTGGGGGCTTAGGTGGAAACACCATATATTTT.

The chain employs TRBV19 and TRBJ1-4; the D gene is possibly TRBD1 (6 bases). Trimming took off 5 bases at V and 6 bases at J, with 19 bases between the two ends. CDR3 size: 16 residues. CDR1 and CDR2 (germline): LNHDA, SQIVND (reference sequence). The CDR3 reads CASSAPGALFDEKLFF. The DNA of the CDR3 is TGTGCCAGTAGTGCACCAGGGGCCCTCTTTGATGAAAAACTGTTTTTT.

CDR3 bases: TGTGCCAGTAGTTATCCGGGCCGAAGGACCGGGGAGCTGTTTTTT. It codes for CASSYPGRRTGELFF. J is TRBJ2-2 and V is TRBV19; unclear D gene. The CDR3 consists of 15 residues. Germline V CDR1 and CDR2: LNHDA, SQIVND (reference sequence). V lost 5 bases, J lost 5 bases, and 15 bases lay in between.

The CDR3 nucleotides read TGTGCCAGCAGCCCGGGACTAGCGGGCCCCTTAGGGGAGCAGTACTTC. This encodes CASSPGLAGPLGEQYF. V gene TRBV4-2 combines with J gene TRBJ2-7; TRBD2 agrees at 12 bases. CDR3 length equals 16 residues. The germline V gene encodes CDR1 LGHNA and CDR2 YNFKEQ. V lost 4 bases to trimming and J lost 7 bases; unmatched junction nucleotides: 11.

This chain connects TRBV7-2 to TRBJ1-5, with TRBD1 matching 7 bases. Germline values: CDR1 SGHTA, CDR2 FQGNSA. The CDR3 is made up of 14 amino acids. The V segment lost 3 bases and the J segment 6 bases; nucleotides outside the gene matches: 5. This CDR3 is CASSFDREGQPQHF. The CDR3 DNA sequence: TGTGCCAGCAGCTTTGACAGGGAGGGTCAGCCCCAGCATTTT.

This clone was seen only once. This rearrangement joins TRBV19 to TRBJ2-3; D may correspond to TRBD1 or TRBD2 (5 bases each). The V gene's germline CDR1 is LNHDA and CDR2 SQIVND (reference sequence). This CDR3 region has 13 residues. The ends were cut back, 7 bases at V and 6 bases at J, with 14 bases in the middle. For the CDR3, the DNA is TGTGCCAGTAAGAGGATGGGGGTCGATACGCAGTATTTT. This sequence encodes CASKRMGVDTQYF.

This clone was observed a single time. The chain carries TRBV2 and TRBJ2-5, with 7 bases matching TRBD2. The CDR3 loop spans 14 amino acids. The germline V gene has CDR1 SNHLY and CDR2 FYNNEI. V lost 6 bases and J lost 1; bases outside the gene matches: 5. CDR3 loop: CASRGDYRQETQYF. DNA of the CDR3: TGTGCCAGCAGGGGGGACTACCGCCAAGAGACCCAGTACTTC.

The chain carries TRBV30 and TRBJ2-7; 7 bases line up with TRBD1. The CDR3 contains 15 residues. In germline, CDR1 is GTSNPN, CDR2 SVGIG (reference sequence). After removal of 0 bases from V and 5 bases from J, the junction contained 10 bases not matched to a gene. The CDR3 sequence: CAWSVVRGFLHEQYF. In DNA, the CDR3 is TGTGCCTGGAGTGTAGTCAGGGGGTTTTTGCACGAGCAGTACTTC.

In its sample, this clone was seen once. The J gene is TRBJ2-7, the V gene TRBV4-3; D unresolved. Between the trimmed V and J ends, which lost 2 bases and 1 base, there was a span of 12 bases. This CDR3 has 15 amino acids. The germline V gene encodes CDR1 LGHNA and CDR2 YSLEER. CDR3 sequence reads: CASSQYAVSSYEQYF. In DNA, the CDR3 is TGCGCCAGCAGCCAATACGCGGTGAGTTCCTACGAGCAGTACTTC.

CDR3 sequence: CASSSDRNQPQHF. CDR3 DNA: TGTGCCAGCAGCTCGGACCGCAATCAGCCCCAGCATTTT. This sequence joins TRBV7-8 and TRBJ1-5; D gene ambiguous. CDR1 and CDR2 from the germline V gene are SGHVS and FQNEAQ. CDR3 length: 13 amino acids. V shed 4 bases and J shed 2 bases, with 6 bases lying between them.

The chain has TRBV5-1 and TRBJ2-3; possibly TRBD2 for D (6 bases). Trimming took off 4 bases at V and 0 bases at J, with 6 bases between the two ends. This CDR3 has 13 residues. In germline, CDR1 is SGHRS, CDR2 YFSETQ. CDR3 nucleotide sequence: TGCGCCAGCAGCGGGACTAGCACAGATACGCAGTATTTT. It is translated as CASSGTSTDTQYF.

The chain recombines TRBV5-1 with TRBJ2-1, with TRBD2 identical over 16 bases. Germline V CDR1 and CDR2: SGHRS, YFSETQ. The CDR3 covers 14 residues. V gave up 4 bases and J gave up 10 bases; unmatched junction bases: 2. CDR3 DNA sequence: TGCGCCAGCAGCGAGGGACTAGCGGGAGGGGAGCAGTTCTTC. Its protein is CASSEGLAGGEQFF.

The chain links TRBV7-2 to TRBJ1-1; 7 bases agree with TRBD1. After removal of 1 base from V and 0 bases from J, the junction contained 5 bases not matched to a gene. Looked up from germline, CDR1 is SGHTA and CDR2 is FQGNSA. This CDR3 is built from 16 residues. The CDR3 sequence is CASSLGPGTVNTEAFF. CDR3 DNA: TGTGCCAGCAGCTTAGGCCCCGGGACAGTGAACACTGAAGCTTTCTTT.

In its sample, this clone was seen a few times. The chain carries TRBV18 and TRBJ1-1, with D perhaps TRBD1 (5 bases). CDR1 is KGHSH, CDR2 LQKENI, per germline. This CDR3 contains 16 residues. V was trimmed by 0 bases and J by 3 bases, leaving 14 bases between them. CDR3 sequence reads: CASSPPTSQGDTEAFF. CDR3 coding DNA: TGTGCCAGCTCACCACCGACGAGCCAAGGGGACACTGAAGCTTTCTTT.

This chain connects TRBV6-6 to TRBJ1-5; D not certain. The V end lost 6 bases, the J end lost 4 bases, and 13 bases lay between the germline ends. The CDR3 is made up of 14 amino acids. Germline lookup yields CDR1 MNHNY and CDR2 SVGAGI (reference sequence). CDR3 sequence: CASRRADLNQPQHF. CDR3 bases: TGTGCCAGCAGAAGGGCTGACCTAAATCAGCCCCAGCATTTT.

The chain employs TRBV5-8 and TRBJ2-5; D gene uncertain. Trimming took 4 bases from V and 1 from J, leaving 8 bases between them. This CDR3 is built from 13 residues. Germline lookup yields CDR1 SGHTS and CDR2 YDEGEE. The CDR3 sequence: CASSTLAQETQYF. The CDR3 DNA reads TGTGCCAGCAGCACCTTGGCCCAAGAGACCCAGTACTTC.

This chain joins TRBV30 and TRBJ1-6; D is unclear. V gave up 2 bases and J gave up 4 bases, with 9 bases separating them. Germline CDR1 and CDR2: GTSNPN and SVGIG (reference sequence). The CDR3 sequence is 14 residues long. This CDR3 reads CAWSSRGYNSPLHF. The CDR3 bases are TGTGCCTGGAGTTCCCGGGGTTATAATTCACCCCTCCACTTT.

The chain combines TRBV28 with TRBJ1-5; weak D call: TRBD1 (6 bases). Germline V CDR1 and CDR2: MDHEN, SYDVKM. Trimming left V 4 bases short and J 12 bases short, with 16 bases between. The CDR3 loop spans 13 amino acids. The CDR3 reads CASSSKPVRGQHF. CDR3 DNA sequence: TGTGCCAGCAGTTCAAAGCCAGTCAGGGGCCAGCATTTT. Using reference TRBV28 and TRBJ1-5 for the parts outside the CDR3, the full variable domain is DVKVTQSSRYLVKRTGEKVFLECVQDMDHENMFWYRQDPGLGLRLIYFSYDVKMKEKGDIPEGYSVSREKKERFSLILESASTNQTSMYLCASSSKPVRGQHFGDGTRLSIL.

The CDR3 coding sequence is TGTGCCAGTGGTAGGACAGGATTATATTTT. As protein: CASGRTGLYF. The V and J genes are TRBV19 and TRBJ1-3, with 7 nucleotides matching TRBD1. CDR3 length: 10 residues. V trimming: 8 bases; J trimming: 14 bases; junction bases outside the gene matches: 6. The germline gives CDR1 LNHDA, CDR2 SQIVND (reference sequence).

The chain couples TRBV27 to TRBJ1-5, with TRBD1 identical over 8 bases. There are 19 residues in the CDR3. CDR1 is MNHEY, CDR2 SMNVEV, per germline (reference sequence). Losses at the gene ends were 7 bases for V and 0 bases for J; bases not matched to a gene: 17. In DNA form, the CDR3 reads TGTGCCAGCACCTTAGGTAGTGGGACAGGCCGGTATAGCAATCAGCCCCAGCATTTT. It yields the protein CASTLGSGTGRYSNQPQHF.

The V gene is TRBV6-5, the J gene TRBJ2-7, with D perhaps TRBD1 (5 bases). Germline CDR1 MNHEY, CDR2 SVGAGI. The CDR3 covers 16 residues. Trimming shortened V by 2 bases and J by 1 base, and 15 bases separated the two germline ends. The DNA of the CDR3 is TGTGCCAGCAGTTACAGGGGCGTGGGTAGGTCCTACGAGCAGTACTTC. Residues: CASSYRGVGRSYEQYF.

This clone is a singleton in its sample. The chain has TRBV4-3 and TRBJ1-2; 8 bases align to TRBD1. This CDR3 is 16 amino acids long. Germline V gene lookup returns CDR1 LGHNA and CDR2 YSLEER. V shed 4 bases, J shed 5 bases, and the junction held 12 bases outside the gene matches. The CDR3 DNA reads TGCGCCAGCAGCCCTAGTCGGCAGGGGGCGAGGTATGGCTACACCTTC. Translated: CASSPSRQGARYGYTF.

This clone was seen once. CDR3 sequence (DNA): TGTGCCAGCAGCTTAGTCGATTCACCCCTCCACTTT. The encoded protein is CASSLVDSPLHF. This chain connects TRBV7-2 to TRBJ1-6; D ambiguous. The CDR3 loop spans 12 amino acids. From germline, CDR1 is SGHTA and CDR2 FQGNSA. With 1 base removed from V and 8 bases from J, the gap between germline ends came to 3 bases.

The genes are TRBV15 and TRBJ1-2; no firm D call. Looked up from germline, CDR1 is LNHNV and CDR2 is YYDKDF (reference sequence). CDR3 length: 15 residues. V lost 5 bases, J lost 0 bases, and 13 bases lay in between. The CDR3 DNA reads as TGTGCCACCAGCCGCCGGTTTATTTCTAACTATGGCTACACCTTC. This sequence encodes CATSRRFISNYGYTF.